Detailed here is one T cell receptor (beta chain). A Seattle source enrolled patients during active infection and followed them longitudinally. The entry originates in a study of blood T cell repertoires in COVID-19. The data were produced by immunoSEQ multiplex PCR, yet TCRdb's version contains in-frame clones alone and is incomplete. The table has 200,000 to 300,000 clones, about nine tenths seen once. The receptor was derived from a young adult with COVID-19, enrolled during active disease. The sequencing input was peripheral blood.

The CDR3 DNA is TGTGCCAGCAGCTCCCCGGGACTAGCGGGAACTAACACAGATACGCAGTATTTT. Translated, it gives CASSSPGLAGTNTDTQYF. This sequence joins TRBV11-2 and TRBJ2-3; 13 bases match TRBD2. With V trimmed by 4 bases and J by 2 bases, 9 bases remained unmatched. There are 18 residues in the CDR3. Per the germline V gene, CDR1 is SGHAT and CDR2 is FQNNGV.